A selection of T cell receptor beta chains follows, all from one sample in a study of metastatic and nonmetastatic thyroid tumors. With MiXCR, TCRdb reprocessed the PCR reads. Altogether several thousand clones are present, less than 35% being singletons, with the ten largest covering roughly a tenth. Sequenced material: tumor tissue. These receptors all come from a female donor with papillary thyroid cancer or a benign thyroid nodule (not recorded which). Some clones in this sample may be carry-over from other donors' samples. Both conserved end residues are part of each CDR3. The order of the fields is D gene, V gene, J gene, clone size, CDR3 DNA, CDR3 protein. D genes are given only for firm matches. Where a row states a size, it is once, few, many or the class of an expanded clone; other rows omit it.

TRBD2	TRBV2	TRBJ2-1	medium-sized	TGTGCCTCCCGCAGACTAGCGTCGAACAATGAGCAGTTCTTC	CASRRLASNNEQFF
TRBD1	TRBV11-3	TRBJ2-2	medium-sized	TGTGCCAGCAGCTTAGGCAGGGGGCCGGGGCGGCTTGCCGGGGAGCTGTTTTTT	CASSLGRGPGRLAGELFF
TRBD1	TRBV6-5	TRBJ2-1	.	TGTGCCAGCAGTTCCCGGACAGGTATCTACAAGAATGAGCAGTTCTTC	CASSSRTGIYKNEQFF
.	TRBV28	TRBJ1-5	few	TGTGCCAGCAGTTTTGGGGATGGGAATCAGCCCCAGCATTTT	CASSFGDGNQPQHF
.	TRBV6-1	TRBJ2-6	.	TGTGCCAGCCGTCCGACGTCCAACGTCCTGACTTTC	CASRPTSNVLTF
.	TRBV10-3	TRBJ1-2	medium-sized	TGTGCCATCAGTGAAAACAATGGGGACGGAGGGATCTATGGCTACACCTTC	CAISENNGDGGIYGYTF
.	TRBV2	TRBJ1-1	few	TGTGCCAGTCTGGGGGAAGGGGTCGACACTGAAGCTTTCTTT	CASLGEGVDTEAFF
TRBD1	TRBV9	TRBJ1-4	medium-sized	TGTGCCAGCAGCGTAGACCCTAGTGCAGGGGGATTTATGGAAAAACTGTTTTTT	CASSVDPSAGGFMEKLFF
.	TRBV3-1	TRBJ1-2	.	TGTGCCAGCAGCCCCAGGACGGCTAACTATGGCTACACCTTC	CASSPRTANYGYTF
.	TRBV11-2	TRBJ1-4	.	TGTGCCAGCTGCTCGACATGGCGAAGACTGTTTTTT	CASCSTWRRLFF
.	TRBV7-7	TRBJ2-1	.	TGTGCTAGCAGCTTAGAACGAGGCTCCTACAATGAGCAGTTCTTC	CASSLERGSYNEQFF
.	TRBV5-1	TRBJ1-2	.	TGCGCCAGCAGCTTGGCCGAAAGGGGCTATGGCTACACCTTC	CASSLAERGYGYTF
TRBD1	TRBV2	TRBJ1-2	few	TGTGCCAGCAGTGACGGACAGGGGGCGGGTGGCTACACCTTC	CASSDGQGAGGYTF
.	TRBV6-4	TRBJ2-3	.	TGTGCCAGCAGTGAGACCTGGGACCGCCCCACAGATACGCAGTATTTT	CASSETWDRPTDTQYF
.	TRBV20-1	TRBJ1-1	.	TGCAGTGCTATTGCCACAGGCACTGAAGCTTTCTTT	CSAIATGTEAFF
TRBD2	TRBV4-1	TRBJ2-7	.	TGCGCCAGCAGCCAAGGGCTAGCGGGAGGCTACGAGCAGTACTTC	CASSQGLAGGYEQYF
TRBD2	TRBV20-1	TRBJ2-7	.	TGCAGTGCTGTAGCGGGGGGGCGGTTCGAGCAGTACTTC	CSAVAGGRFEQYF
.	TRBV5-1	TRBJ2-2	many	TGCGCCAGCAGCTTGACAGGGTGGAGCACCGGGGAGCTGTTTTTT	CASSLTGWSTGELFF
.	TRBV19	TRBJ1-4	few	TGTGCCAGTAGTCCGTGGACAGCTGAAAAACTGTTTTTT	CASSPWTAEKLFF
TRBD1	TRBV12-5	TRBJ1-3	once	TGTGCTAGTGGCCCTCTAGGTTCTCAGGGGGCGATCCACTCTGGAAACACCATATATTTT	CASGPLGSQGAIHSGNTIYF
.	TRBV27	TRBJ2-5	medium-sized	TGTGCCAGCAGAATCCGCCCCCAGGGAGCTGAGACCCAGTACTTC	CASRIRPQGAETQYF
TRBD1	TRBV20-1	TRBJ2-1	.	TGCAGTGCAAGACAGGGGTGGTCTTACAATGAGCAGTTCTTC	CSARQGWSYNEQFF
.	TRBV28	TRBJ1-6	few	TGTGCCAGCAGTTCGGGCAGTCCGCCCCTCCACTTT	CASSSGSPPLHF
TRBD1	TRBV11-2	TRBJ2-5	.	TGTGCCAGCAGCCTAATAACGAGACAGGGGACGGGACAAGAGACCCAGTACTTC	CASSLITRQGTGQETQYF
TRBD1	TRBV18	TRBJ1-1	.	TGTGCCAGCTCATCCCCGACAGGGATGAACACTGAAGCTTTCTTT	CASSSPTGMNTEAFF
.	TRBV20-1	TRBJ1-1	.	TGCAGTGCTACCGACCCGCTGACGGTGAACACTGAAGCTTTCTTT	CSATDPLTVNTEAFF
.	TRBV30	TRBJ1-6	medium-sized	TGTGCCTGGAGTATCCGACCGGGACGGACTAATTCACCCCTCCACTTT	CAWSIRPGRTNSPLHF
TRBD2	TRBV2	TRBJ2-3	many	TGTGCCAGCAGTGAAGTGAATGGGCTAGCGGGAGAAACAGATACGCAGTATTTT	CASSEVNGLAGETDTQYF